The 7 T cell receptor beta chains in this list originate from one sample, sequenced in a study of T cells after yellow fever vaccination. TCRdb redid the calling of the 5' RACE reads with MiXCR, one entry per CDR3 protein. The data show some 550,000 distinct CDR3 sequences, approximately 21% seen once. The sample in question was PBMCs, obtained 15 days after the yellow fever booster vaccination. These receptors were taken from a man younger than 45 who received the YFV17D yellow fever vaccine.

V and J are TRBV5-1 and TRBJ2-3, with 8 bases fitting TRBD1. After removal of 2 bases from V and 2 bases from J, the junction contained 4 bases not matched to a gene. This CDR3 has 15 residues. The V gene's germline CDR1 is SGHRS and CDR2 YFSETQ. CDR3 residues: CASSLAGGTTDTQYF. CDR3 sequence (DNA): TGCGCCAGCAGCTTAGCAGGGGGCACCACAGATACGCAGTATTTT.

A few counts support this clonotype. V is TRBV10-3 and J is TRBJ2-3; 7 bases align to TRBD2. J was trimmed by 8 bases and V by 0 bases; bases with no gene match: 2. This CDR3 is 13 amino acids long. Per the germline V gene, CDR1 is ENHRY and CDR2 is SYGVKD. The CDR3 sequence is CAISESTGGTQYF. The CDR3 DNA is TGTGCCATCAGTGAGTCGACGGGGGGTACGCAGTATTTT.

About this clonotype itself: This could be a read error, since a much larger clone is one nucleotide away. V gene TRBV2 combines with J gene TRBJ2-5; no firm D call. The CDR3 spans 11 residues. In germline, CDR1 is SNHLY, CDR2 FYNNEI. The chain's CDR3 is CASSQKETQSF. The CDR3 coding sequence is TGTGCCAGCAGTCAGAAAGAGACCCAGTCCTTC. Supplemented by reference TRBV2 and TRBJ2-5, the full variable domain reads EPEVTQTPSHQVTQMGQEVILRCVPISNHLYFYWYRQILGQKVEFLVSFYNNEISEKSEIFDDQFSVERPDGSNFTLKIRSTKLEDSAMYFCASSQKETQSFGPGTRLLVL.

This clonotype was observed a handful of times. The chain combines TRBV5-1 with TRBJ2-3; 10 nucleotides agree with TRBD2. The CDR3 extends over 14 amino acids. The trim removed 6 bases at V and 7 bases at J, leaving 8 bases unmatched. The germline CDR1 and CDR2 sequences are SGHRS and YFSETQ. The CDR3 region is CASKGASGRNTQYF. CDR3 DNA: TGCGCCAGCAAGGGGGCTAGCGGGAGAAATACGCAGTATTTT.

This clonotype was seen a handful of times. V gene TRBV24-1 combines with J gene TRBJ2-2, with 10 bases aligning to TRBD2. V shed 3 bases and J 1 base; nucleotides not matched to a gene: 7. The CDR3 extends over 18 amino acids. Germline assignment: CDR1 KGHDR and CDR2 SFDVKD. The chain's CDR3 is CATSDASGSLGNTGELFF. CDR3 sequence (DNA): TGTGCCACCAGTGATGCTAGCGGGAGTTTGGGGAACACCGGGGAGCTGTTTTTT.

The J gene is TRBJ2-7, the V gene TRBV4-3; D is uncertain. This CDR3 spans 14 amino acids. CDR1 and CDR2 from the germline V gene are LGHNA and YSLEER. Between the trimmed V and J ends, which lost 0 bases and 1 base, there was a span of 7 bases. CDR3 region: CASSQDTGSYEQYF. In DNA, the CDR3 is TGCGCCAGCAGCCAAGATACTGGTTCCTACGAGCAGTACTTC.

The gene calls are TRBV5-1 and TRBJ2-4; no clear D gene. Trimming took off 0 bases at V and 5 bases at J, with 18 bases between the two ends. In germline, CDR1 is SGHRS, CDR2 YFSETQ. The CDR3 covers 17 residues. The CDR3 DNA is TGCGCCAGCAGCTTGGTCTCAGGTTCGGCAGGTCAAAACATTCAGTACTTC. Amino acid sequence: CASSLVSGSAGQNIQYF.